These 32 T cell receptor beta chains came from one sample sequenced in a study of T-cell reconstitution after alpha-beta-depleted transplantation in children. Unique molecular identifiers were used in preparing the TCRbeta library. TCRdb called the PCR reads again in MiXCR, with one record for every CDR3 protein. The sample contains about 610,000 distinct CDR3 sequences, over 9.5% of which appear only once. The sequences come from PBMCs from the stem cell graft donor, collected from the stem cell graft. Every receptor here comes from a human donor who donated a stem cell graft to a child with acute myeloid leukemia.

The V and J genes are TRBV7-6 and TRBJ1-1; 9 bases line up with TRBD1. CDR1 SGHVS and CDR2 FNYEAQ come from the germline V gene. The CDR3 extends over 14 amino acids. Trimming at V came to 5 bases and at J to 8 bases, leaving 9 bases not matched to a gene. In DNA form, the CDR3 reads TGTGCCAGCAGCCCCGTTGACAGGGGGGAGGAAGCTTTCTTT. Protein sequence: CASSPVDRGEEAFF.

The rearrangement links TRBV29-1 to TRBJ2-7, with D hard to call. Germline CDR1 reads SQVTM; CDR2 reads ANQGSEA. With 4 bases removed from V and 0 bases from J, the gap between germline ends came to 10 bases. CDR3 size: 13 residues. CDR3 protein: CSVGALHSYEQYF. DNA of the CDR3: TGCAGCGTTGGGGCCCTCCACTCCTACGAGCAGTACTTC.

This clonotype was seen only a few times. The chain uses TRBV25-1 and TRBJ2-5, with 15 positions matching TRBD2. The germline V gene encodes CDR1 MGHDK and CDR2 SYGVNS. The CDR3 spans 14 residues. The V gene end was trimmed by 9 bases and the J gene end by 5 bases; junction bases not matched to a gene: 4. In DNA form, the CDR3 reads TGTGCCAGTGGACTAGCGGGAGGGCGCGAGACCCAGTACTTC. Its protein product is CASGLAGGRETQYF.

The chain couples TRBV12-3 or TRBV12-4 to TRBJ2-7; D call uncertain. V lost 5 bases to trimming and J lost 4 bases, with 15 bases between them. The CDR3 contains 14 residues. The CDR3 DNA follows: TGTGCCAGCAGTCCCTCCGAAAGGCGGTACGAGCAGTACTTC. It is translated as CASSPSERRYEQYF.

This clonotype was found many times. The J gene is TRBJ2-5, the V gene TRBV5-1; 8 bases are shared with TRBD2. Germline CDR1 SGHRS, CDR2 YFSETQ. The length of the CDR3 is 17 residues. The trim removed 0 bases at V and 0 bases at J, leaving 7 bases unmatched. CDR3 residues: CASSLEVGSGDQETQYF. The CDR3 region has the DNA TGCGCCAGCAGCTTGGAAGTCGGTAGCGGGGACCAAGAGACCCAGTACTTC.

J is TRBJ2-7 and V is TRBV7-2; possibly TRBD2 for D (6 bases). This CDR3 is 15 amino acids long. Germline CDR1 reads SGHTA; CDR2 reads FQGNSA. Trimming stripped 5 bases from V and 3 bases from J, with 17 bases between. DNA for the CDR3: TGTGCCAGCAGCCCAGATGGAGGGGCTGACTACGAGCAGTACTTC. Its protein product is CASSPDGGADYEQYF.

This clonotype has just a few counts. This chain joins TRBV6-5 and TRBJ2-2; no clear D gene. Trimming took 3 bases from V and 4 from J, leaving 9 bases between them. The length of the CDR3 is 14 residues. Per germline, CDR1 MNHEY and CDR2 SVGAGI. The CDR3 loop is CASSYNRPTGELFF. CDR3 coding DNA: TGTGCCAGCAGTTATAATCGACCCACCGGGGAGCTGTTTTTT.

Here the CDR3 DNA reads TGTGCCAGCAGCCTCGTTCAGGGACTAACCTACGAGCAGTACTTC. Translating it yields CASSLVQGLTYEQYF. This rearrangement joins TRBV6-5 to TRBJ2-7; 7 bases are shared with TRBD2. The CDR3 runs 15 residues. The junction had 10 bases not matched to a gene; V was cut back by 6 bases and J by 2 bases. Germline CDR1 and CDR2: MNHEY and SVGAGI.

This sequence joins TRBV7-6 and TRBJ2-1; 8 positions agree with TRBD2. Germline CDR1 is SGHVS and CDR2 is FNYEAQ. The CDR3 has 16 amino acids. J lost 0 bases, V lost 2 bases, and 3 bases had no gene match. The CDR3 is CASSLQRGSSYNEQFF. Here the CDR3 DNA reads TGTGCCAGCAGCTTACAGCGGGGGAGCTCCTACAATGAGCAGTTCTTC.

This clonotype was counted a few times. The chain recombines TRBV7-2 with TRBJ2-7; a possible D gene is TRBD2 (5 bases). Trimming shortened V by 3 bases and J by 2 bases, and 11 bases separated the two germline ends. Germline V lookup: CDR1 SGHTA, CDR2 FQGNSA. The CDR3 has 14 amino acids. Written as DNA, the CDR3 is TGTGCCAGCAGCTTTCGAGGGAGCCCCTACGAGCAGTACTTC. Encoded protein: CASSFRGSPYEQYF.

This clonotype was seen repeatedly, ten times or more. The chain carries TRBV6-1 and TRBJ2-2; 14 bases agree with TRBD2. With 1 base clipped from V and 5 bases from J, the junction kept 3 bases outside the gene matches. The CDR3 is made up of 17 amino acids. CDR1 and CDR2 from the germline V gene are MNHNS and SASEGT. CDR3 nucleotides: TGTGCCAGCAGTGAAGGGACTAGCGGGAGGATTACCGGGGAGCTGTTTTTT. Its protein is CASSEGTSGRITGELFF.

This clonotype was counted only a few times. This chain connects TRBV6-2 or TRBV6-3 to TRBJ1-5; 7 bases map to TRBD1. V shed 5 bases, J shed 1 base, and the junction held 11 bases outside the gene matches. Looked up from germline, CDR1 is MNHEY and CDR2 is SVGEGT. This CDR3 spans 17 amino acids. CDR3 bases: TGTGCCAGCAGTCCAGGGTCCAGGGGGGGAAGCAATCAGCCCCAGCATTTT. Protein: CASSPGSRGGSNQPQHF.

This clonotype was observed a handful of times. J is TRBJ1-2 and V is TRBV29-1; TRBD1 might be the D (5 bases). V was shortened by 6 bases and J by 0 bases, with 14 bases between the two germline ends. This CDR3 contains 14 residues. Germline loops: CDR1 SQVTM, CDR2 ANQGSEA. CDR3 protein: CSVLVTAANYGYTF. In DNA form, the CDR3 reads TGCAGCGTACTTGTGACAGCCGCTAACTATGGCTACACCTTC.

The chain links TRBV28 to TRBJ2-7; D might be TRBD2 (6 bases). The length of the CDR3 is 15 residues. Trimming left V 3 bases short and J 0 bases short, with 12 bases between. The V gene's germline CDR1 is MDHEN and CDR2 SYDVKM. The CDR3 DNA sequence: TGTGCCAGCAGTTTTGGGGGACTCCACTCCTACGAGCAGTACTTC. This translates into CASSFGGLHSYEQYF.

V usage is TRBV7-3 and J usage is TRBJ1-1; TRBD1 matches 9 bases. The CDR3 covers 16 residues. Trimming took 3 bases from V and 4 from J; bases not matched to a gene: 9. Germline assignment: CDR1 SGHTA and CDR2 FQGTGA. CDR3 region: CASSLSGTGPFTEAFF. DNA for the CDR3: TGTGCCAGCAGCTTGTCCGGGACAGGGCCCTTCACTGAAGCTTTCTTT.

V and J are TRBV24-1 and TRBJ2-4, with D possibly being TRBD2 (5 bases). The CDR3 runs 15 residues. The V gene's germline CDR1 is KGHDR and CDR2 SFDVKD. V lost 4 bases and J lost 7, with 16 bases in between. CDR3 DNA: TGTGCCACCAGTGACCCCCTAGGACCGGGGAACATTCAGTACTTC. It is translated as CATSDPLGPGNIQYF.

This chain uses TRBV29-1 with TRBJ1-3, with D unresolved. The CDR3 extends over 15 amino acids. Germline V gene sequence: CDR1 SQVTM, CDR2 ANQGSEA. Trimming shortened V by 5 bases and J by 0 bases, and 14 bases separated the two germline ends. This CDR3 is CSVWSPGNSGNTIYF. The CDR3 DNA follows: TGCAGCGTTTGGAGCCCCGGGAACTCTGGAAACACCATATATTTT. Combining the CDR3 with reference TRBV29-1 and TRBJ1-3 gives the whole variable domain SAVISQKPSRDICQRGTSLTIQCQVDSQVTMMFWYRQQPGQSLTLIATANQGSEATYESGFVIDKFPISRPNLTFSTLTVSNMSPEDSSIYLCSVWSPGNSGNTIYFGEGSWLTVV.

The DNA of the CDR3 is TGTGCCAGCAGTCGGGCCTCCTACGAGCAGTACTTC. Protein sequence: CASSRASYEQYF. The chain recombines TRBV28 with TRBJ2-7; D remains ambiguous. The CDR3 totals 12 residues. Per the germline V gene, CDR1 is MDHEN and CDR2 is SYDVKM. V was cut by 5 bases and J by 0 bases, with 5 bases left in between.

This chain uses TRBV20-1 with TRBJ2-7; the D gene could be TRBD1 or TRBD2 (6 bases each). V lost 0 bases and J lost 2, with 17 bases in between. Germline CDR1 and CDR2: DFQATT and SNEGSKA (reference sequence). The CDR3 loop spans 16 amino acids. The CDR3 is CSARDSWGARPYEQYF. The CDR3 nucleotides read TGCAGTGCTAGAGATAGTTGGGGGGCAAGACCCTACGAGCAGTACTTC.

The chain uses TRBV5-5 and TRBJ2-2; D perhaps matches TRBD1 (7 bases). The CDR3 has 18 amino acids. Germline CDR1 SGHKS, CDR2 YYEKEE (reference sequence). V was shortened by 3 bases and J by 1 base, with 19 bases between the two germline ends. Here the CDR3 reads CASSSRGTDRRNTGELFF. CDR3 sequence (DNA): TGTGCCAGCAGCTCCCGGGGGACAGACAGGAGGAACACCGGGGAGCTGTTTTTT.

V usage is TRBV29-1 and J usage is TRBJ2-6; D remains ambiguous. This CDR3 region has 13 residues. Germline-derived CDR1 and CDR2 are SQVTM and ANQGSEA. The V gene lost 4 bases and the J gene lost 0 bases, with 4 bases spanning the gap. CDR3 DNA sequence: TGCAGCGTTGTGGGCTCTGGGGCCAACGTCCTGACTTTC. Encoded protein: CSVVGSGANVLTF. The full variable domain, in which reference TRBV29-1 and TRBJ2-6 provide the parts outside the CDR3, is SAVISQKPSRDICQRGTSLTIQCQVDSQVTMMFWYRQQPGQSLTLIATANQGSEATYESGFVIDKFPISRPNLTFSTLTVSNMSPEDSSIYLCSVVGSGANVLTFGAGSRLTVL.

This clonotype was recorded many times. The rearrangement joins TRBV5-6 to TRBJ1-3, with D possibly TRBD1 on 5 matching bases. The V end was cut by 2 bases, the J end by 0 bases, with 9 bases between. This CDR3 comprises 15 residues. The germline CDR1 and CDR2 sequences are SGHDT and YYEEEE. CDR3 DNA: TGTGCCAGCAGCTTACGACAGTACTCTGGAAACACCATATATTTT. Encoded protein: CASSLRQYSGNTIYF. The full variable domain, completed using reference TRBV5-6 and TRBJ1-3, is DAGVTQSPTHLIKTRGQQVTLRCSPKSGHDTVSWYQQALGQGPQFIFQYYEEEERQRGNFPDRFSGHQFPNYSSELNVNALLLGDSALYLCASSLRQYSGNTIYFGEGSWLTVV.

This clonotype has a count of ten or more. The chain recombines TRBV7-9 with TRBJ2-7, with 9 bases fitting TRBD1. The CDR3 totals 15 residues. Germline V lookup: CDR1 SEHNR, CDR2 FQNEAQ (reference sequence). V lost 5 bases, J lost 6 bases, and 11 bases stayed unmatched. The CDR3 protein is CASSPGIQGAGEQYF. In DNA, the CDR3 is TGTGCCAGCAGCCCGGGCATACAGGGGGCTGGCGAGCAGTACTTC. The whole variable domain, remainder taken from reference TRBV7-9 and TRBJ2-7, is DTGVSQNPRHKITKRGQNVTFRCDPISEHNRLYWYRQTLGQGPEFLTYFQNEAQLEKSRLLSDRFSAERPKGSFSTLEIQRTEQGDSAMYLCASSPGIQGAGEQYFGPGTRLTVT.

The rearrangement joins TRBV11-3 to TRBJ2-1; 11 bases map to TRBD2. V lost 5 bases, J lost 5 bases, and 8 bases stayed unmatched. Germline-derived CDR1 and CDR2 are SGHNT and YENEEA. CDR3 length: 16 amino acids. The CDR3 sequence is CASSPKLAGEHNEQFF. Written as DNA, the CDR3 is TGTGCCAGCAGCCCGAAACTAGCGGGGGAACACAATGAGCAGTTCTTC.

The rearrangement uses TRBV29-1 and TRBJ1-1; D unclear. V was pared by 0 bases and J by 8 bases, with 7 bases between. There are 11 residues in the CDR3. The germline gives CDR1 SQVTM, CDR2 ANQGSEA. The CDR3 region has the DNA TGCAGCGTTGAAGATCCCAGGGAAGCTTTCTTT. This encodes CSVEDPREAFF.

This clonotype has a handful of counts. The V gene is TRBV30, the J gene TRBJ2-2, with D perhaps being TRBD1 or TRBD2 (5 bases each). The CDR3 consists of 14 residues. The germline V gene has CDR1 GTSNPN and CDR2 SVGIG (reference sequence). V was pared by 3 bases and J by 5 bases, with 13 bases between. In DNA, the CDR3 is TGTGCCTGGAGAAGGGTGGGGGAAACCGGGGAGCTGTTTTTT. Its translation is CAWRRVGETGELFF.

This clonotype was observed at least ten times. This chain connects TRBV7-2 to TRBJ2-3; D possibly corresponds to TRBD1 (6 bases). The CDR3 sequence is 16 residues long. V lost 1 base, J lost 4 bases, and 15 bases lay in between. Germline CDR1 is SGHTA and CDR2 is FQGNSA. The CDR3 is CASSLGNRATSDTQYF. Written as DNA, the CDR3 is TGTGCCAGCAGCTTAGGGAACAGGGCTACCTCAGATACGCAGTATTTT. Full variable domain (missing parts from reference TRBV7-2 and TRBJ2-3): GAGVSQSPSNKVTEKGKDVELRCDPISGHTALYWYRQSLGQGLEFLIYFQGNSAPDKSGLPSDRFSAERTGGSVSTLTIQRTQQEDSAVYLCASSLGNRATSDTQYFGPGTRLTVL.

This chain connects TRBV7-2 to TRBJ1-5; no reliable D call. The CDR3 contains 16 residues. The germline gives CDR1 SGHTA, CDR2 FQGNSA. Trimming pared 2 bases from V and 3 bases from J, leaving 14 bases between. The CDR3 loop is CASSLFGAGNNQPQHF. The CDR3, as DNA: TGTGCCAGCAGCTTATTCGGAGCGGGGAACAATCAGCCCCAGCATTTT.

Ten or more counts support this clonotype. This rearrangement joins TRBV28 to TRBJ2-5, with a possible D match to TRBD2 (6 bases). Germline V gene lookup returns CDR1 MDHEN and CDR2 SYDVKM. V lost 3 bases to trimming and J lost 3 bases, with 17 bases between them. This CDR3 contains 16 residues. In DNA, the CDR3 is TGTGCCAGCAGTTTTCCGGCGGGGACGACTAAAGAGACCCAGTACTTC. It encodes CASSFPAGTTKETQYF.

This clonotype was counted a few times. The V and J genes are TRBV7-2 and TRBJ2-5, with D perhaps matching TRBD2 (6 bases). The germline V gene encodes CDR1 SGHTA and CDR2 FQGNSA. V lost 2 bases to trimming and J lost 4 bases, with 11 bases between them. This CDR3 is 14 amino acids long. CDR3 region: CASSLIERVETQYF. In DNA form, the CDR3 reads TGTGCCAGCAGCTTAATCGAGCGGGTAGAGACCCAGTACTTC.

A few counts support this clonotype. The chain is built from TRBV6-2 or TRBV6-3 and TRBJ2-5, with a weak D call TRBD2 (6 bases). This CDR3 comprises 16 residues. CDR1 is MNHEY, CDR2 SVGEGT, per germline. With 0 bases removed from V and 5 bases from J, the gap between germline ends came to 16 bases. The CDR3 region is CASSYSSGSREETQYF. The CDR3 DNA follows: TGTGCCAGCAGTTACTCGTCCGGGAGTAGGGAGGAGACCCAGTACTTC.

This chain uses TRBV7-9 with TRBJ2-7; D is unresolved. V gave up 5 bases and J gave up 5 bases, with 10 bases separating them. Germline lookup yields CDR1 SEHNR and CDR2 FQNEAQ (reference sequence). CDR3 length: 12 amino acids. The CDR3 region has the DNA TGTGCCAGCAGCACCCCACAGAACGAGCAGTACTTC. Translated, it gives CASSTPQNEQYF.